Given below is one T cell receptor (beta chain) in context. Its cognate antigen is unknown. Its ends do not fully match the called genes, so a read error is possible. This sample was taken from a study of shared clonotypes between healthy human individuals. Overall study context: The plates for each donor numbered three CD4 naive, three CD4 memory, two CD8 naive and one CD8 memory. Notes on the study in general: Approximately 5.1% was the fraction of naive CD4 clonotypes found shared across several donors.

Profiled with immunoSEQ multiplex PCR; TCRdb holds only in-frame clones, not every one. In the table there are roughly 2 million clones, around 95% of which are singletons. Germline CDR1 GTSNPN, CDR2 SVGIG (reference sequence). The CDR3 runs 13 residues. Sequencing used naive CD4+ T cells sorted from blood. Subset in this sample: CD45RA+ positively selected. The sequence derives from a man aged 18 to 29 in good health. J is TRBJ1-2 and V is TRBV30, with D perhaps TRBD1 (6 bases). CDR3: CAFQRGGGYGYTF. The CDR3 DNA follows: TGTGCCTTCCAACGGGGGGGCGGCTATGGTTACACCTTC.